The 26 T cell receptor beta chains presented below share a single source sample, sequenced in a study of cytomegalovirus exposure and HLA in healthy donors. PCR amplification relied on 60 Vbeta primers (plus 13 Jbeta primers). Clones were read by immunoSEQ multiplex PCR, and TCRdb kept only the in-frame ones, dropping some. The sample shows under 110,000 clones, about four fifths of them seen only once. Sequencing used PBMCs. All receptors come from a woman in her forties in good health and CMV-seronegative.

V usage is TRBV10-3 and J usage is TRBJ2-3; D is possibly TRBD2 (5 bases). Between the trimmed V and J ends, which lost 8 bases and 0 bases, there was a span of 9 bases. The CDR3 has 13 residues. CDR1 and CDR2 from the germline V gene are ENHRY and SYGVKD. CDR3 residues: CAIGSVSTDTQYF. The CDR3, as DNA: TGTGCCATCGGTAGCGTCAGCACAGATACGCAGTATTTT.

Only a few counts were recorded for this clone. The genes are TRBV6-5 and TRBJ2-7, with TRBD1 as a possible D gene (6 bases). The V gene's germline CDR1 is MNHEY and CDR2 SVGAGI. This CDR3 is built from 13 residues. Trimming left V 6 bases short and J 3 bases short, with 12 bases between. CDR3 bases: TGTGCCAGCAGGGGACACAATATCTACGAGCAGTACTTC. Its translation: CASRGHNIYEQYF.

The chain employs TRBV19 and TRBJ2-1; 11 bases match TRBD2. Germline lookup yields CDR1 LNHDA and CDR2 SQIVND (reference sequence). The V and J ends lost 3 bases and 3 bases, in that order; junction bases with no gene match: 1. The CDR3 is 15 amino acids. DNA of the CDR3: TGTGCCAGTAGTATTAGCGGGGGGGGCTACAATGAGCAGTTCTTC. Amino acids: CASSISGGGYNEQFF.

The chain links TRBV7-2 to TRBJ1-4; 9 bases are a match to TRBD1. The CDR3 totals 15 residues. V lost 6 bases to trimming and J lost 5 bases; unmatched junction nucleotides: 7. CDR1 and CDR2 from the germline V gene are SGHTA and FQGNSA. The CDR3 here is CASRRTGDINEKLFF. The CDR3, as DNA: TGTGCCAGCAGGAGGACAGGGGATATCAATGAAAAACTGTTTTTT.

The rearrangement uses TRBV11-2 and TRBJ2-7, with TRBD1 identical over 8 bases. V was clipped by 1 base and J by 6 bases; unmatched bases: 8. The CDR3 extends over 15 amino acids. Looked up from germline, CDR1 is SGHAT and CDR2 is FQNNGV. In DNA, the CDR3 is TGTGCCAGCAGCTTAGCCGCCGACAGGGGATCCGAGCAGTACTTC. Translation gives CASSLAADRGSEQYF.

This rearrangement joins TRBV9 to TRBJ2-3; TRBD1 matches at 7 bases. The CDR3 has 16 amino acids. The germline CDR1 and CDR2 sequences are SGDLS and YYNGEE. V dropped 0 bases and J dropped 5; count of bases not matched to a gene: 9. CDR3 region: CASSVGLGGVGDTQYF. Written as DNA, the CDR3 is TGTGCCAGCAGCGTAGGGCTAGGGGGCGTAGGAGATACGCAGTATTTT.

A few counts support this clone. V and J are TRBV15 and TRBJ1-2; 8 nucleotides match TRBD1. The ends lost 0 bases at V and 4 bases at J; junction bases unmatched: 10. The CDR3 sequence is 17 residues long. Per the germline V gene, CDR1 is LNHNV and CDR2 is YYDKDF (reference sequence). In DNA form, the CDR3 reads TGTGCCACCAGCAGAGATGGCGGTGGAGGACAGGGCTATGGCTACACCTTC. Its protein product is CATSRDGGGGQGYGYTF.

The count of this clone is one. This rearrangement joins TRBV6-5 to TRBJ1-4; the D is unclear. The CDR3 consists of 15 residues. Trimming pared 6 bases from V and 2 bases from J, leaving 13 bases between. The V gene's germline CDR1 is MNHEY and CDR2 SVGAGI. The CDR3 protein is CASSPGYSTNEKLFF. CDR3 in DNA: TGTGCCAGCAGCCCGGGGTATTCGACTAATGAAAAACTGTTTTTT.

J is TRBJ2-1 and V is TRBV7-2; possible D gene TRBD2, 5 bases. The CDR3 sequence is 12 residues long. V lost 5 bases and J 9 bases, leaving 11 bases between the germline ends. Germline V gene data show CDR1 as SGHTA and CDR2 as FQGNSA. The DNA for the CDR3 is TGTGCCAGCAGCCGAGGACTTGGTGAGCAGTTCTTC. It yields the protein CASSRGLGEQFF.

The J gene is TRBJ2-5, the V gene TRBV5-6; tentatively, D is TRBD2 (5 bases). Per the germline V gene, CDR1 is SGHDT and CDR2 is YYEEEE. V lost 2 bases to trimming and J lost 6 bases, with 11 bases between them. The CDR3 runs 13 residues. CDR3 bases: TGTGCCAGCAGCTTAAGAGAGGGCCAGACCCAGTACTTC. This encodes CASSLREGQTQYF.

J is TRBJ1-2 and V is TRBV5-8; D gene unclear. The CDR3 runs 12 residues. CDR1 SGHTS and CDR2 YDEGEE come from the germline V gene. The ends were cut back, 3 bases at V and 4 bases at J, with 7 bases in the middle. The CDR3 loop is CASSSSGYGYTF. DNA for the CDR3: TGTGCCAGCAGCTCCTCAGGCTATGGCTACACCTTC.

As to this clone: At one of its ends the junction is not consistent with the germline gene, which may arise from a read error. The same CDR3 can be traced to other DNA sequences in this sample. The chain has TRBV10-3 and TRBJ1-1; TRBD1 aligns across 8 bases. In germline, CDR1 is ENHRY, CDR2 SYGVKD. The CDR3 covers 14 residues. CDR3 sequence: CAISGGQGLYEAFF. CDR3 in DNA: TGTGCCATTAGTGGCGGACAGGGTCTTTATGAAGCTTTCTTT.

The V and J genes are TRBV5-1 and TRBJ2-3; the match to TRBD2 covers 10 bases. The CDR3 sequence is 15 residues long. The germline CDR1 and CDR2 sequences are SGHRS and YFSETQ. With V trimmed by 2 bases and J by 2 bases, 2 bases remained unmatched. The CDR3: CASSLTSGVTDTQYF. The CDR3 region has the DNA TGCGCCAGCAGCTTAACTAGCGGGGTCACAGATACGCAGTATTTT. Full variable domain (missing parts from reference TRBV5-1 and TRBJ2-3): KAGVTQTPRYLIKTRGQQVTLSCSPISGHRSVSWYQQTPGQGLQFLFEYFSETQRNKGNFPGRFSGRQFSNSRSEMNVSTLELGDSALYLCASSLTSGVTDTQYFGPGTRLTVL.

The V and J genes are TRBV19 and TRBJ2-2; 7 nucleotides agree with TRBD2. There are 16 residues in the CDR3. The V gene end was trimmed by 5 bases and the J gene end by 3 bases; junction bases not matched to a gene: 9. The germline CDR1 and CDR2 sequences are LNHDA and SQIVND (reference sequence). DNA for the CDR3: TGTGCCAGTAGTTCGACTAGCCTCCCCTACACCGGGGAGCTGTTTTTT. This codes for CASSSTSLPYTGELFF.

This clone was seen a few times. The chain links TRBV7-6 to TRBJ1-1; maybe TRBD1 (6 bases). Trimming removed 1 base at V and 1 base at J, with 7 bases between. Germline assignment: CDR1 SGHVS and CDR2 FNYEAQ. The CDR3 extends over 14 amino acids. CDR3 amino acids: CASSLVGGNTEAFF. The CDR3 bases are TGTGCCAGCAGCTTAGTAGGGGGGAACACTGAAGCTTTCTTT.

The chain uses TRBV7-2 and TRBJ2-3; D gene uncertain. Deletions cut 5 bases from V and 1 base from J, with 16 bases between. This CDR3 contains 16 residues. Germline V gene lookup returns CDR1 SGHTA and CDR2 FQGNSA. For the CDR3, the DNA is TGTGCCAGCAGCCAGTTACAAGTATACGGCACAGATACGCAGTATTTT. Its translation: CASSQLQVYGTDTQYF.

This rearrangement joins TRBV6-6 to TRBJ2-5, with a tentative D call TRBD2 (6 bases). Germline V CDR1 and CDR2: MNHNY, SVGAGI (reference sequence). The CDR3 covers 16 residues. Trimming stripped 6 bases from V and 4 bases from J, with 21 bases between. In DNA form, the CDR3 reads TGTGCCAGCAGGTCCGAACGGGGCGGGGCGGGAGAGACCCAGTACTTC. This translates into CASRSERGGAGETQYF.

The CDR3 spells CATTLGTSGSHEQYF. CDR3 sequence (DNA): TGTGCCACTACCCTTGGGACTAGCGGGAGCCACGAGCAGTACTTC. The rearrangement joins TRBV15 to TRBJ2-7; 14 bases map to TRBD2. This CDR3 spans 15 amino acids. Trimming removed 9 bases from V and 5 bases from J; junction bases left unmatched: 9. Per the germline V gene, CDR1 is LNHNV and CDR2 is YYDKDF (reference sequence).

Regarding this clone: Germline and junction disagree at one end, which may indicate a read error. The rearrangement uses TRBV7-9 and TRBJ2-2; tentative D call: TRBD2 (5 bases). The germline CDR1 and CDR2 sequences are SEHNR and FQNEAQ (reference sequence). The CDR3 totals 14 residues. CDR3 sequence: CSSSFRPADGELFF. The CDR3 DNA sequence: TGTTCCAGCAGCTTTAGACCAGCGGACGGGGAGCTGTTTTTT.

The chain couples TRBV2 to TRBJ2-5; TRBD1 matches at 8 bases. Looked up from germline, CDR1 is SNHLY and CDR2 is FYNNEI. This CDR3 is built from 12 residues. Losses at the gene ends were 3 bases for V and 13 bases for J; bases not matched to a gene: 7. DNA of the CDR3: TGTGCCAGCAGTGATAACAGGGGGGATCGGTACTTC. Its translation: CASSDNRGDRYF.

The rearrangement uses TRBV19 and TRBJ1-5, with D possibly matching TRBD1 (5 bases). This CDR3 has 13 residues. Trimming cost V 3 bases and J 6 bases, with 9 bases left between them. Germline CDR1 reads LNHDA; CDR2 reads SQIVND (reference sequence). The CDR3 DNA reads TGTGCCAGTAGTATCAGGGAAGGTCAGCCCCAGCATTTT. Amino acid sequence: CASSIREGQPQHF. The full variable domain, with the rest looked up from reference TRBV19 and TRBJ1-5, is DGGITQSPKYLFRKEGQNVTLSCEQNLNHDAMYWYRQDPGQGLRLIYYSQIVNDFQKGDIAEGYSVSREKKESFPLTVTSAQKNPTAFYLCASSIREGQPQHFGDGTRLSIL.

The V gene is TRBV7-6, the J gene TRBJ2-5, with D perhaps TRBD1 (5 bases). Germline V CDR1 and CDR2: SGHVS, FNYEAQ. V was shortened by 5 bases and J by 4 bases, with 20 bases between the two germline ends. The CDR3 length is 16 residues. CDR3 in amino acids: CASSLDRLGVGETQYF. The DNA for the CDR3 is TGTGCCAGCAGCCTTGACCGTCTAGGGGTAGGAGAGACCCAGTACTTC.

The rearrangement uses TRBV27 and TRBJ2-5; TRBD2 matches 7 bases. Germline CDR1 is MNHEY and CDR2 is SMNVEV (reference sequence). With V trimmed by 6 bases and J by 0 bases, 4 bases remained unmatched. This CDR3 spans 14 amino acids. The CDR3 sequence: CASSPLANQETQYF. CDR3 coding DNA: TGTGCCAGCAGCCCACTAGCGAACCAAGAGACCCAGTACTTC.

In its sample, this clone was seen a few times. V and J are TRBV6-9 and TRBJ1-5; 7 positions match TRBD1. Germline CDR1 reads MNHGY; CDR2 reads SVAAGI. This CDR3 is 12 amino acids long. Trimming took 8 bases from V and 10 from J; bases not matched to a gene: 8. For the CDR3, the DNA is TGTGCCAGCGGACACAGGGGCCGTCCCCAGCATTTT. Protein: CASGHRGRPQHF.

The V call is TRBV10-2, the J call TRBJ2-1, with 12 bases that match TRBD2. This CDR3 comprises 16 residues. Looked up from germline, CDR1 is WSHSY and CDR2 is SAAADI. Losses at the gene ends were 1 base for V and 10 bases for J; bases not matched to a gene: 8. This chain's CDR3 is CASSEFSSGRAWEQFF. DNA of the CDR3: TGCGCCAGCAGTGAGTTTTCTAGCGGGAGGGCCTGGGAGCAGTTCTTC.

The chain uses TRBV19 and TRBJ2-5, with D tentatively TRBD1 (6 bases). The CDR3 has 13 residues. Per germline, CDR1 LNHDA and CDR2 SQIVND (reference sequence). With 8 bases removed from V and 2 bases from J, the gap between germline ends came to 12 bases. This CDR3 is CASGRDRQETQYF. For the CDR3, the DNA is TGTGCCAGTGGGCGTGACAGGCAAGAGACCCAGTACTTC. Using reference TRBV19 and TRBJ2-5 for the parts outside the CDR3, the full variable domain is DGGITQSPKYLFRKEGQNVTLSCEQNLNHDAMYWYRQDPGQGLRLIYYSQIVNDFQKGDIAEGYSVSREKKESFPLTVTSAQKNPTAFYLCASGRDRQETQYFGPGTRLLVL.